These 25 T cell receptor beta chains were all obtained from the same sample, sequenced in a study of CD8+CD57+ T cells in acquired aplastic anemia. For sequencing, patients were chosen who had shown expansion of CD8+CD57+ cells by flow cytometry. Genomic DNA constituted the template upon which TCR beta VDJ and CDR3 profiling was performed. Using its own MiXCR run on the reads, TCRdb lists one record per CDR3 protein. This table has roughly 200,000 distinct CDR3 sequences, roughly 60% appearing once. The sequenced material came from sorted CD4+, CD8+, or CD8+CD57+ T cells (not recorded which) from PBMCs. The receptors come from a human donor with aplastic anemia.

This clonotype was seen only once. The chain joins TRBV10-3 to TRBJ2-3; 8 bases agree with TRBD2. This CDR3 comprises 15 residues. V gave up 4 bases and J gave up 3 bases; unmatched junction bases: 6. The V gene's germline CDR1 is ENHRY and CDR2 SYGVKD. CDR3 bases: TGTGCCATCAGTGCAGGCGGGGGGCGGACAGATACGCAGTATTTT. Translation: CAISAGGGRTDTQYF.

This clonotype was counted many times. This rearrangement joins TRBV5-8 to TRBJ2-1, with 8 bases fitting TRBD1. The CDR3 length is 15 residues. Germline CDR1 is SGHTS and CDR2 is YDEGEE. V lost 3 bases and J lost 4; bases outside the gene matches: 6. CDR3 DNA sequence: TGTGCCAGCAGCTGGGGGACAGGACCTTACAATGAGCAGTTCTTC. This gives the protein CASSWGTGPYNEQFF.

The rearrangement links TRBV7-9 to TRBJ1-6; D is perhaps TRBD1 (6 bases). The CDR3 covers 16 residues. The germline gives CDR1 SEHNR, CDR2 FQNEAQ (reference sequence). The ends were cut back, 2 bases at V and 7 bases at J, with 15 bases in the middle. CDR3 nucleotides: TGTGCCAGCAGCTTATCGGGGGCAACGGGGAATTCACCCCTCCACTTT. This gives the protein CASSLSGATGNSPLHF. The whole variable domain, filled in from reference TRBV7-9 and TRBJ1-6, reads DTGVSQNPRHKITKRGQNVTFRCDPISEHNRLYWYRQTLGQGPEFLTYFQNEAQLEKSRLLSDRFSAERPKGSFSTLEIQRTEQGDSAMYLCASSLSGATGNSPLHFGNGTRLTVT.

This chain uses TRBV20-1 with TRBJ2-1, with 7 bases aligning to TRBD2. The length of the CDR3 is 14 residues. CDR1 is DFQATT and CDR2 is SNEGSKA in the germline V gene (reference sequence). V lost 3 bases, J lost 4 bases, and 6 bases stayed unmatched. Here the CDR3 DNA reads TGCAGTGCTAGTGAGCTAGCGGATTACAATGAGCAGTTCTTC. Its protein product is CSASELADYNEQFF.

This chain links TRBV7-8 with TRBJ2-7; TRBD2 matches 11 bases. Unmatched junction bases numbered 5, after V lost 4 bases and J lost 0 bases. Germline V gene sequence: CDR1 SGHVS, CDR2 FQNEAQ. CDR3 length equals 16 residues. The CDR3 DNA reads TGTGCCAGCAGCTCCCCCACTAGCGGGAGCTCCTACGAGCAGTACTTC. Translated: CASSSPTSGSSYEQYF.

The chain is built from TRBV25-1 and TRBJ1-2; D possibly corresponds to TRBD1 (5 bases). CDR3 length: 14 amino acids. Germline CDR1 is MGHDK and CDR2 is SYGVNS. Trimming took 0 bases from V and 6 from J, leaving 11 bases between them. This CDR3 reads CASSEYWTNNGYTF. The CDR3 DNA is TGTGCCAGCAGTGAATATTGGACAAATAATGGCTACACCTTC.

The genes are TRBV24-1 and TRBJ2-1; D uncertain. This CDR3 has 13 residues. CDR1 is KGHDR and CDR2 is SFDVKD in the germline V gene. Trimming left V 5 bases short and J 1 base short, with 5 bases between. The CDR3 sequence: CATSGGSYNEQFF. The CDR3 nucleotides read TGTGCCACCAGTGGGGGTTCCTACAATGAGCAGTTCTTC.

The count of this clonotype is one. The chain links TRBV7-3 to TRBJ2-2; 9 bases align to TRBD1. This CDR3 region has 15 residues. The germline gives CDR1 SGHTA, CDR2 FQGTGA. After removal of 2 bases from V and 6 bases from J, the junction contained 4 bases not matched to a gene. CDR3 in DNA: TGTGCCAGCAGCTTAGACGGACAGGGGTCCGGGGAGCTGTTTTTT. This translates into CASSLDGQGSGELFF.

A word on this clonotype: Sequence at one end of the junction differs from germline and may be a read error. The chain uses TRBV2 and TRBJ1-1, with no clear D. The CDR3 has 15 amino acids. The V gene's germline CDR1 is SNHLY and CDR2 FYNNEI. CDR3 loop: CASSDPGSGRTGAFF. The CDR3 nucleotides read TGTGCCAGCAGTGACCCGGGCAGTGGGAGGACTGGAGCTTTCTTT.

The J gene is TRBJ2-1, the V gene TRBV5-1; TRBD1 aligns across 8 bases. V lost 0 bases, J lost 8 bases, and 13 bases stayed unmatched. The germline V gene has CDR1 SGHRS and CDR2 YFSETQ. This CDR3 is 17 amino acids long. The CDR3 loop reads CASSLVLPGGAGDEQFF. The CDR3 DNA reads as TGCGCCAGCAGCTTGGTTCTTCCAGGGGGCGCCGGGGATGAGCAGTTCTTC. The full variable domain, with the rest looked up from reference TRBV5-1 and TRBJ2-1, is KAGVTQTPRYLIKTRGQQVTLSCSPISGHRSVSWYQQTPGQGLQFLFEYFSETQRNKGNFPGRFSGRQFSNSRSEMNVSTLELGDSALYLCASSLVLPGGAGDEQFFGPGTRLTVL.

CDR3 sequence (DNA): TGTGCCAGCAGCTTGGAGGTCTCCTACGAGCAGTACTTC. Its protein product is CASSLEVSYEQYF. The chain is built from TRBV5-6 and TRBJ2-7; D gene unclear. Germline CDR1 reads SGHDT; CDR2 reads YYEEEE. Trimming took off 0 bases at V and 0 bases at J, with 4 bases between the two ends. The CDR3 covers 13 residues. The full variable domain, completed using reference TRBV5-6 and TRBJ2-7, is DAGVTQSPTHLIKTRGQQVTLRCSPKSGHDTVSWYQQALGQGPQFIFQYYEEEERQRGNFPDRFSGHQFPNYSSELNVNALLLGDSALYLCASSLEVSYEQYFGPGTRLTVT.

The V gene is TRBV5-1, the J gene TRBJ2-7; D may be TRBD1 (6 bases). CDR1 is SGHRS, CDR2 YFSETQ, per germline. V lost 4 bases and J lost 6, with 14 bases in between. The CDR3 is 13 amino acids. The CDR3 sequence is CASSTYQGIEQYF. CDR3 in DNA: TGCGCCAGCAGCACGTATCAGGGGATCGAGCAGTACTTC.

This clonotype was recorded once. The chain joins TRBV28 to TRBJ1-1, with 7 bases lining up with TRBD1. V lost 8 bases, J lost 4 bases, and 13 bases stayed unmatched. Germline V gene data show CDR1 as MDHEN and CDR2 as SYDVKM. CDR3 length equals 15 residues. Here the CDR3 reads CASGQVPYTATEAFF. In nucleotides, the CDR3 is TGTGCCAGCGGACAGGTGCCTTACACGGCCACTGAAGCTTTCTTT.

This clonotype appeared a single time. The chain links TRBV20-1 to TRBJ1-6, with D maybe TRBD1 (6 bases). Germline V lookup: CDR1 DFQATT, CDR2 SNEGSKA (reference sequence). The V and J ends lost 0 bases and 6 bases respectively, with 12 bases between them. This CDR3 contains 15 residues. CDR3 nucleotides: TGCAGTGCTAGAGAAACAGGGTCCGGTAATTCACCCCTCCACTTT. As protein: CSARETGSGNSPLHF.

This clonotype appeared a single time. Since a much larger clone is just one base distant, this may be a read error. The gene calls are TRBV5-4 and TRBJ2-1; TRBD2 aligns across 9 bases. Germline V gene lookup returns CDR1 SGHNT and CDR2 YYREEE (reference sequence). This CDR3 spans 18 amino acids. The chain's CDR3 is CASNPRRGGISSYSEQFF. Here the CDR3 DNA reads TGTGCCAGCAACCCCAGGCGGGGGGGGATAAGCTCCTACAGTGAGCAGTTCTTC.

CDR3 in amino acids: CSARGMENSPLHF. CDR3 nucleotides: TGCAGTGCTAGAGGGATGGAGAATTCACCCCTCCACTTT. The chain recombines TRBV20-1 with TRBJ1-6; no definite D call. This CDR3 is built from 13 residues. The V end lost 1 base, the J end lost 7 bases, and 8 bases lay between the germline ends. Per germline, CDR1 DFQATT and CDR2 SNEGSKA (reference sequence).

This clonotype was detected a few times. The chain uses TRBV9 and TRBJ1-1; tentative D call: TRBD1 (6 bases). The germline V gene has CDR1 SGDLS and CDR2 YYNGEE. The CDR3 contains 15 residues. V was trimmed by 1 base and J by 1 base, leaving 11 bases between them. Written as DNA, the CDR3 is TGTGCCAGCAGCGTAATGGGACATCCGAACACTGAAGCTTTCTTT. Its translation: CASSVMGHPNTEAFF.

This clonotype was counted between two and nine times. V and J are TRBV7-2 and TRBJ2-5; 8 bases map to TRBD1. This CDR3 comprises 15 residues. V was clipped by 2 bases and J by 5 bases; unmatched bases: 7. CDR1 and CDR2 (germline): SGHTA, FQGNSA. CDR3 DNA sequence: TGTGCCAGCAGCTTATTAAGGACAGGGTCCGAGACCCAGTACTTC. This encodes CASSLLRTGSETQYF.

V is TRBV19 and J is TRBJ1-6, with D uncertain. CDR1 and CDR2 from the germline V gene are LNHDA and SQIVND (reference sequence). This CDR3 is 13 amino acids long. Trimming stripped 9 bases from V and 5 bases from J, with 11 bases between. The CDR3 protein is CASRAGNNSPLHF. In nucleotides, the CDR3 is TGTGCCAGCCGTGCCGGAAATAATTCACCCCTCCACTTT.

V gene TRBV10-3 combines with J gene TRBJ2-1; D is undetermined. V lost 10 bases and J 0 bases, leaving 13 bases between the germline ends. The CDR3 totals 14 residues. CDR1 ENHRY and CDR2 SYGVKD come from the germline V gene. CDR3 residues: CATQVGDSYNEQFF. CDR3 nucleotides: TGTGCCACGCAGGTAGGAGACTCCTACAATGAGCAGTTCTTC.

The chain recombines TRBV20-1 with TRBJ2-1; tentatively, D is TRBD2 (5 bases). Between the trimmed V and J ends, which lost 1 base and 1 base, there was a span of 11 bases. Germline V gives CDR1 DFQATT, CDR2 SNEGSKA (reference sequence). The CDR3 is made up of 15 amino acids. The CDR3 loop reads CSARGEWESYNEQFF. The CDR3 DNA follows: TGCAGTGCTAGAGGGGAGTGGGAATCCTACAATGAGCAGTTCTTC.

The V call is TRBV7-9, the J call TRBJ2-7; D is tentatively TRBD1 or TRBD2 (6 bases each). This CDR3 contains 12 residues. V was shortened by 7 bases and J by 4 bases, with 11 bases between the two germline ends. Germline assignment: CDR1 SEHNR and CDR2 FQNEAQ (reference sequence). The CDR3 loop is CASTEGVYEQYF. The CDR3 DNA reads TGTGCCAGCACGGAGGGGGTATACGAGCAGTACTTC.

This clonotype was seen only a few times. CDR3 bases: TGTGCCAGCAGCGCCGGGGGTATCCGGGAGACCCAGTACTTC. Translating gives CASSAGGIRETQYF. The genes are TRBV7-9 and TRBJ2-5; the D gene is possibly TRBD2 (6 bases). This CDR3 has 14 amino acids. Trimming shortened V by 5 bases and J by 5 bases, and 15 bases separated the two germline ends. Germline CDR1 is SEHNR and CDR2 is FQNEAQ (reference sequence).

This clonotype showed up just once. The chain couples TRBV10-3 to TRBJ2-6; no definite D call. Trimming took off 2 bases at V and 0 bases at J, with 5 bases between the two ends. There are 15 residues in the CDR3. Germline V CDR1 and CDR2: ENHRY, SYGVKD. The CDR3 region has the DNA TGTGCCATCAGTGAGGTTGTCTCTGGGGCCAACGTCCTGACTTTC. The encoded protein is CAISEVVSGANVLTF.

The chain has TRBV15 and TRBJ1-2; 10 positions agree with TRBD1. The CDR3 has 17 residues. Germline CDR1 LNHNV, CDR2 YYDKDF (reference sequence). V shed 3 bases, J shed 1 base, and the junction held 8 bases outside the gene matches. The CDR3 nucleotides read TGTGCCACCAGCAGTCCTTGGGACAGGGGTTTTAACTATGGCTACACCTTC. Amino acids: CATSSPWDRGFNYGYTF.